Listed below are T cell receptor beta chains from one sample, sequenced in a study of blood T cell repertoires in COVID-19. Generated by immunoSEQ multiplex PCR, the TCRdb table keeps only in-frame clones and is missing some. Found here are 120,000 to 150,000 clones, more than 75% of them singletons; the top ten hold 5%. What was sequenced was peripheral blood. The receptors stem from a woman between 45 and 65 years old with acute or convalescent COVID-19. Each CDR3 is given with its conserved first and last residue. The D gene is left open where the match is weak. Not all rows give a size; the values are once, few, many and, for expanded clones, a class.

d_call	j_call	v_call	clone_size	cdr3_aa	cdr3_nt
TRBD2	TRBJ2-7	TRBV19	NA	CASSTGGFYEQYF	TGTGCCAGTAGTACCGGGGGGTTCTACGAGCAGTACTTC
NA	TRBJ2-3	TRBV7-9	NA	CASSYSGTSQSDTQYF	TGTGCCAGCAGCTACTCCGGGACATCTCAATCAGATACGCAGTATTTT
NA	TRBJ2-2	TRBV2	NA	CASIGEVGELFF	TGTGCCAGCATTGGTGAGGTCGGGGAGCTGTTTTTT
NA	TRBJ2-7	TRBV4-2	NA	CASSQDGGTFPSYEQYF	TGTGCCAGCAGCCAAGATGGCGGCACCTTCCCTTCCTACGAGCAGTACTTC
TRBD2	TRBJ2-5	TRBV7-9	NA	CASSQSGGASVTQYF	TGTGCCAGCAGTCAAAGCGGGGGGGCCTCGGTGACCCAGTACTTC
NA	TRBJ1-6	TRBV11-2	NA	CASSQNSPLHF	TGTGCCAGCAGCCAGAATTCACCCCTCCACTTT
TRBD2	TRBJ2-1	TRBV4-1	once	CASSQDYSRSRGGRDEQFF	TGCGCCAGCAGCCAAGATTATTCTCGGTCTCGGGGGGGCCGGGATGAGCAGTTCTTC
NA	TRBJ1-6	TRBV2	few	CASSPGHGYNSPLHF	TGTGCCAGCAGCCCCGGACACGGCTATAATTCACCCCTCCACTTT
NA	TRBJ1-4	TRBV4-3	NA	CASSRDMGAANEKLFF	TGCGCCAGCAGCCGAGATATGGGGGCGGCTAATGAAAAACTGTTTTTT
NA	TRBJ1-2	TRBV29-1	NA	CSVDGYEDGYTF	TGCAGCGTTGACGGATATGAGGATGGCTACACCTTC
NA	TRBJ1-4	TRBV11-2	NA	CASSLDPVNKKLFF	TGTGCCAGCAGCTTAGACCCCGTGAACAAAAAACTGTTTTTT
NA	TRBJ1-1	TRBV7-9	NA	CASSLRPGDRFF	TGTGCCAGCAGCTTACGCCCAGGGGACCGCTTCTTT
NA	TRBJ1-6	TRBV7-9	NA	CASSLDQGSYSPLHF	TGTGCCAGCAGCTTAGATCAGGGAAGTTATTCACCCCTCCACTTT
TRBD2	TRBJ2-1	TRBV9	once	CASSVGQAGGNEQFF	TGTGCCAGCAGCGTAGGCCAAGCGGGGGGCAATGAGCAGTTCTTC
TRBD1	TRBJ1-4	TRBV20-1	few	CSASGGGNEKLFF	TGCAGTGCTAGTGGAGGGGGCAATGAAAAACTGTTTTTT
NA	TRBJ1-2	TRBV12-5	NA	CASGLVLSGGYTF	TGTGCTAGTGGTTTGGTACTAAGTGGGGGCTACACCTTC
TRBD1	TRBJ1-3	TRBV2	few	CASSAGTARNTIYF	TGTGCCAGCAGCGCGGGGACAGCTAGAAACACCATATATTTT
NA	TRBJ2-1	TRBV5-1	NA	CASSLADYGFMFF	TGCGCCAGCAGCTTGGCGGACTACGGTTTCATGTTCTTC
NA	TRBJ1-3	TRBV11-2	NA	CASSLDPQAGAGNTIYF	TGTGCCAGCAGCTTAGATCCTCAAGCAGGGGCTGGAAACACCATATATTTT
TRBD2	TRBJ2-1	TRBV20-1	few	CSASLAGGLNEQFF	TGCAGTGCTAGTCTGGCGGGGGGGCTCAATGAGCAGTTCTTC
NA	TRBJ1-1	TRBV7-2	once	CASSLPGKTEAFF	TGTGCCAGCAGCTTACCAGGGAAGACTGAAGCTTTCTTT
NA	TRBJ2-1	TRBV7-9	once	CASTTWAGSSYNEQFF	TGTGCCAGCACCACTTGGGCGGGGAGCTCCTACAATGAGCAGTTCTTC
TRBD1	TRBJ2-2	TRBV18	NA	CASSLGQGPTGELFF	TGTGCCAGCTCACTGGGACAGGGGCCGACCGGGGAGCTGTTTTTT
NA	TRBJ1-6	TRBV5-8	NA	CASSLAAQGFNSPLHF	TGTGCCAGCAGCTTGGCGGCACAGGGATTTAATTCACCCCTCCACTTT
NA	TRBJ1-6	TRBV3-1/TRBV3-2	NA	CASTEAGHSPLHF	TGTGCCAGCACGGAAGCAGGGCACTCACCCCTCCACTTT
NA	TRBJ1-2	TRBV25-1	NA	CASSEYIPYSGYTF	TGTGCCAGCAGTGAATATATTCCCTACAGCGGCTACACCTTC
TRBD1	TRBJ1-5	TRBV6-6	NA	CASKPGQLNQPQHF	TGTGCCAGCAAACCGGGACAGCTCAATCAGCCCCAGCATTTT
TRBD1	TRBJ2-1	TRBV6-4	NA	CASSDSNRDRGPNEQFF	TGTGCCAGCAGTGACTCGAACCGGGACAGGGGTCCCAATGAGCAGTTCTTC
TRBD1	TRBJ1-2	TRBV6-1	NA	CASSDGQGAPDGYTF	TGTGCCAGCAGTGACGGACAGGGGGCGCCGGATGGCTACACCTTC
NA	TRBJ1-4	TRBV7-9	few	CASSTEGGANEKLFF	TGTGCCAGCAGCACAGAGGGGGGGGCTAATGAAAAACTGTTTTTT
NA	TRBJ1-2	TRBV2	NA	CASSVFRTAEDGYTF	TGTGCCAGCAGTGTGTTCCGGACAGCGGAGGATGGCTACACCTTC
TRBD1	TRBJ1-6	TRBV18	NA	CASNRGSNSPLHF	TGTGCCAGTAACAGGGGAAGTAATTCACCCCTCCACTTT
NA	TRBJ1-5	TRBV4-1	NA	CASSQDRAPQPQHF	TGCGCCAGCAGCCAAGACAGGGCCCCTCAGCCCCAGCATTTT
NA	TRBJ2-7	TRBV6-5	NA	CASSYSSGSYEQYF	TGTGCCAGCAGTTACTCGAGCGGCTCCTACGAGCAGTACTTC
NA	TRBJ1-2	TRBV18	NA	CASSPGARSYGYTF	TGTGCCAGCTCACCGGGGGCGCGCAGCTATGGCTACACCTTC
TRBD2	TRBJ2-1	TRBV20-1	NA	CSASVLAGAGEQFF	TGCAGTGCTAGTGTATTAGCGGGGGCGGGTGAGCAGTTCTTC
TRBD1	TRBJ2-6	TRBV6-6	NA	CASSGQGGANVLTF	TGTGCCAGCAGTGGACAGGGGGGGGCCAACGTCCTGACTTTC
TRBD2	TRBJ2-3	TRBV24-1	NA	CATSDSGGLADTQYF	TGTGCCACCAGTGATTCGGGGGGGCTCGCAGATACGCAGTATTTT
TRBD2	TRBJ2-5	TRBV6-2/TRBV6-3	NA	CASSSQRPGLQETQYF	TGTGCCAGCAGTTCCCAAAGACCGGGACTACAAGAGACCCAGTACTTC
NA	TRBJ2-7	TRBV6-5	NA	CASSYSGSSYEQYF	TGTGCCAGCAGTTATTCTGGGAGCTCCTACGAGCAGTACTTC
NA	TRBJ1-1	TRBV12-3/TRBV12-4	NA	CASSAGPNTEAFF	TGTGCCAGCTCAGCGGGTCCGAACACTGAAGCTTTCTTT